This T cell receptor beta chain was documented in a study of blood T cell repertoires in COVID-19. Study-level background: The samples span acute and convalescent COVID-19 from the United States, Italy and Spain. Nucleic acid was either cDNA or gDNA, and it came from T cells, B-cell-depleted T cells, or PBMCs.

Residents of 20 to 25 US areas, aged roughly 18 to 89 years, made up the participants. Assignments of participants to cohorts depended upon their own reported clinical history. The data were produced by immunoSEQ multiplex PCR, yet TCRdb's version contains in-frame clones alone and is incomplete. The sample lists roughly 250,000 clones, roughly nine tenths occurring once. The V end was cut by 5 bases, the J end by 8 bases, with 15 bases between. Germline V gives CDR1 SGHVS, CDR2 FNYEAQ. The CDR3 totals 13 residues. J is TRBJ1-1 and V is TRBV7-6; D gene ambiguous. The sequenced sample consisted of PBMCs or T cells enriched from blood (not recorded which). This clonotype was sampled from a human donor in a cohort exposed to, infected with or recovered from COVID-19 (not recorded which). The donor label of this sample is uncertain. In nucleotides, the CDR3 is TGTGCCAGCAGCCCTGTGGGAGGAGGAGAAGCTTTCTTT. It translates to CASSPVGGGEAFF. The entire variable domain, with the rest obtained from reference TRBV7-6 and TRBJ1-1, is as follows: GAGVSQSPRYKVTKRGQDVALRCDPISGHVSLYWYRQALGQGPEFLTYFNYEAQQDKSGLPNDRFSAERPEGSISTLTIQRTEQRDSAMYRCASSPVGGGEAFFGQGTRLTVV.